This TCR beta chain is from a study of technical replicates of blood from several donors (dated by TCRdb to the late 2010s). Preparation of the library involved the immunoSEQ multiplex PCR assay. The table was pulled from immuneACCESS by TCRdb, which kept in-frame rearrangements only. Such tables lose some clones; where checked, under half of the loss comes from unresolved V genes, and the rest has no known cause. Here the sample has about 84,000 clones; approximately 93% occur a single time. The biggest ten clones account for under 0.3% of the sample. Remarks on this clone: Its antigen is unknown. No base qualities exist here, and no much larger clone lies one base off it.

Trimming takes 1 base from V and 0 bases from J, and the germline ends sit 13 bases apart. The CDR3 starts with the cysteine, ends with the phenylalanine, and has 16 residues. Only the CDR3 DNA stays, 48 bases, in frame from base 1. From a lookup of the germline V gene, CDR1 and CDR2 are SGHVS and FNYEAQ. This receptor chain uses TRBV7-6 and TRBJ2-7, with the D segment identity uncertain. This receptor was identified in a human donor in good health. The sequencing sample was made of T cells isolated from PBMCs. The sequence in DNA is TGTGCCAGCAGCTTAGGTGGAGCATATAGCTCCTACGAGCAGTACTTC. This translates into CASSLGGAYSSYEQYF.